This entry lists 22 T cell receptor beta chains sequenced from one sample in a study of regulatory T cells in long-lasting Graves disease (dated by TCRdb to about 2021). This specimen's time point label, interpreted: newly diagnosed GD, antithyroid drugs for less than 3 months. RNA was extracted from PBMCs in TRIzol for both TCR sequencing and RNA sequencing. Libraries were prepared through multiplex PCR. The sequencer was an Illumina HiSeq 4000. iRepertoire HTBI primers and Arm-PCR amplification of CDR3 regions were used to construct TCR beta libraries. Clones were called with MiXCR by TCRdb after fastp trimmed the public reads at Q25, and only in-frame beta chains were retained. Entries that share a CDR3 protein sequence are merged under the most common genes and DNA. Within this sample are about 420,000 distinct CDR3 sequences, with less than 20% of them counted one time only. 20% to 25% of the sample goes to the ten largest clones.

This sample also belongs to another study, concerning T cells in Graves' hyperthyroidism and ophthalmopathy.

The source material was peripheral blood mononuclear cells (PBMCs), sampled at new diagnosis, from a patient treated with antithyroid drugs. The receptor source for this set is a woman in her late teens or twenties with Graves disease. Donor details come from another sample of the same person, matched by shared clones.

At least ten counts were recorded for this clonotype. The chain carries TRBV12-3 or TRBV12-4 and TRBJ2-1, with D perhaps assigned TRBD1 or TRBD2 (5 bases each). The CDR3 loop spans 13 amino acids. V lost 6 bases and J 6 bases, leaving 12 bases between the germline ends. CDR3 nucleotide sequence: TGTGCCAGCAGCGCCGGGACCGGCAATGAGCAGTTCTTC. Residues: CASSAGTGNEQFF.

This clonotype appeared many times. The chain carries TRBV15 and TRBJ2-2, with D possibly being TRBD1 or TRBD2 (5 bases each). Germline V CDR1 and CDR2: LNHNV, YYDKDF (reference sequence). V dropped 6 bases and J dropped 3 bases, with 5 bases sitting between them. This CDR3 comprises 12 residues. CDR3 in amino acids: CATRGDTGELFF. The CDR3 DNA is TGTGCCACCAGGGGGGACACCGGGGAGCTGTTTTTT.

V gene TRBV5-1 combines with J gene TRBJ2-7; D is tentatively TRBD1 or TRBD2 (5 bases each). There are 14 residues in the CDR3. The germline CDR1 and CDR2 sequences are SGHRS and YFSETQ. V gave up 5 bases and J gave up 5 bases, with 17 bases separating them. As DNA, the CDR3 is TGCGCCAGCAGTCTCGAGTCCCAGGGAGACGAGCAGTACTTC. Protein sequence: CASSLESQGDEQYF.

The chain couples TRBV5-1 to TRBJ2-3; no clear D. CDR1 and CDR2 from the germline V gene are SGHRS and YFSETQ. The length of the CDR3 is 14 residues. V lost 5 bases and J 4 bases, leaving 14 bases between the germline ends. The CDR3 reads CASSPDSFPDTQYF. Written as DNA, the CDR3 is TGCGCCAGCAGTCCCGATTCCTTCCCAGATACGCAGTATTTT.

This clonotype occurred many times. The chain couples TRBV28 to TRBJ1-5; 10 bases line up with TRBD1. CDR1 MDHEN and CDR2 SYDVKM come from the germline V gene. With V trimmed by 0 bases and J by 1 base, 0 bases remained unmatched. The CDR3 runs 16 residues. DNA for the CDR3: TGTGCCAGCAGTTTATGGGGACAGGGGAGCAATCAGCCCCAGCATTTT. This gives the protein CASSLWGQGSNQPQHF.

This clonotype was seen at least ten times. A read error may account for a junction end that differs from germline. The V gene is TRBV3-1, the J gene TRBJ1-1; D is undetermined. The CDR3 contains 14 residues. Germline lookup yields CDR1 LGHDT and CDR2 YNNKEL (reference sequence). CDR3 nucleotides: TGCGCCAGCAGCCAAGATACCAGGAACACTGAAGCTTTCTTT. Residues: CASSQDTRNTEAFF.

This clonotype was recorded a few times. The chain combines TRBV27 with TRBJ2-1; D is unresolved. V shed 0 bases and J shed 7 bases, with 7 bases lying between them. Germline CDR1 is MNHEY and CDR2 is SMNVEV (reference sequence). The CDR3 loop spans 13 amino acids. The CDR3: CASSLSSWNEQFF. The DNA of the CDR3 is TGTGCCAGCAGTTTATCCAGTTGGAATGAGCAGTTCTTC.

This chain uses TRBV15 with TRBJ2-5, with TRBD1 identical over 7 bases. The V and J ends lost 1 base and 2 bases, in that order; junction bases with no gene match: 10. The germline V gene encodes CDR1 LNHNV and CDR2 YYDKDF (reference sequence). This CDR3 is 17 amino acids long. The CDR3, as DNA: TGTGCCACCAGCAGAGGGTCACTCCGGGACAGACAAGAGACCCAGTACTTC. This sequence encodes CATSRGSLRDRQETQYF.

This clonotype was found many times. The V gene is TRBV2, the J gene TRBJ2-1; TRBD1 is a possible D gene (5 bases). The V and J ends lost 7 bases and 8 bases respectively, with 18 bases between them. The CDR3 is 14 amino acids. Germline CDR1 is SNHLY and CDR2 is FYNNEI. CDR3: CASKWYPQGDEQFF. The CDR3 DNA follows: TGTGCCAGCAAGTGGTACCCCCAGGGCGATGAGCAGTTCTTC.

At least ten counts were recorded for this clonotype. The chain uses TRBV28 and TRBJ2-1, with D possibly being TRBD2 (6 bases). V was trimmed by 2 bases and J by 4 bases, leaving 9 bases between them. Germline V gives CDR1 MDHEN, CDR2 SYDVKM. CDR3 length: 14 residues. The CDR3 DNA reads as TGTGCCAGCAGTTTAGTAGGAGGGTACAATGAGCAGTTCTTC. Its protein is CASSLVGGYNEQFF.

The chain joins TRBV11-2 to TRBJ2-5; D assignment may be TRBD1 or TRBD2 (5 bases each). Germline V lookup: CDR1 SGHAT, CDR2 FQNNGV. This CDR3 has 17 residues. V was pared by 3 bases and J by 1 base, with 18 bases between. CDR3 sequence reads: CASSFEPGWGSQETQYF. Here the CDR3 DNA reads TGTGCCAGCAGCTTCGAACCAGGGTGGGGGTCCCAAGAGACCCAGTACTTC.

This clonotype came up a few times. This chain connects TRBV2 to TRBJ1-2; 7 bases map to TRBD1. The V and J ends lost 4 bases and 5 bases, in that order; junction bases with no gene match: 4. This CDR3 is 13 amino acids long. CDR1 is SNHLY, CDR2 FYNNEI, per germline. The CDR3 region is CASSVAGQYGYTF. The CDR3 bases are TGTGCCAGCAGTGTAGCGGGACAGTATGGCTACACCTTC.

The table lists this clonotype with many counts. The chain links TRBV12-3 or TRBV12-4 to TRBJ2-1, with 13 positions matching TRBD2. This CDR3 is 15 amino acids long. Trimming removed 5 bases from V and 7 bases from J; junction bases left unmatched: 5. The CDR3 is CASSPGTSGTNEQFF. In DNA form, the CDR3 reads TGTGCCAGCAGTCCCGGGACTAGCGGGACGAATGAGCAGTTCTTC.

There are many counts of this clonotype. V and J are TRBV29-1 and TRBJ2-7; D is uncertain. Germline loops: CDR1 SQVTM, CDR2 ANQGSEA. V was cut by 3 bases and J by 5 bases, with 8 bases left in between. This CDR3 is built from 11 residues. CDR3 protein: CSVDVSDEQYF. CDR3 bases: TGCAGCGTTGACGTGTCTGACGAGCAGTACTTC.

This chain links TRBV5-4 with TRBJ2-7; TRBD2 is a possible D gene (6 bases). The CDR3 runs 13 residues. The germline V gene has CDR1 SGHNT and CDR2 YYREEE (reference sequence). V was clipped by 6 bases and J by 4 bases, with 14 bases between them. CDR3 region: CASTNRETYEQYF. The CDR3 DNA follows: TGTGCCAGCACCAACCGGGAGACTTACGAGCAGTACTTC.

The V call is TRBV29-1, the J call TRBJ1-4, with 7 bases that match TRBD1. V was pared by 6 bases and J by 7 bases, with 11 bases of the junction left unmatched. This CDR3 is 14 amino acids long. In germline, CDR1 is SQVTM, CDR2 ANQGSEA. CDR3 in amino acids: CSVRQGGGSEKLFF. CDR3 DNA: TGCAGCGTAAGACAGGGTGGTGGAAGTGAAAAACTGTTTTTT.

The chain has TRBV19 and TRBJ1-1; 7 bases fit TRBD1. The V segment lost 3 bases and the J segment 10 bases; nucleotides outside the gene matches: 5. The CDR3 has 12 amino acids. The germline CDR1 and CDR2 sequences are LNHDA and SQIVND (reference sequence). The CDR3 loop reads CASSMARDRAFF. CDR3 in DNA: TGTGCCAGTAGTATGGCCCGGGACAGAGCTTTCTTT. Full variable domain (remainder filled in from reference TRBV19 and TRBJ1-1): DGGITQSPKYLFRKEGQNVTLSCEQNLNHDAMYWYRQDPGQGLRLIYYSQIVNDFQKGDIAEGYSVSREKKESFPLTVTSAQKNPTAFYLCASSMARDRAFFGQGTRLTVV.

This clonotype was detected many times. The V call is TRBV4-1, the J call TRBJ2-2; 7 bases are a match to TRBD1. This CDR3 is built from 17 residues. J was trimmed by 0 bases and V by 1 base; bases with no gene match: 5. The germline gives CDR1 MGHRA, CDR2 YSYEKL. Here the CDR3 DNA reads TGCGCCAGCAGCCAAGCCCACACAGGGGCGAACACCGGGGAGCTGTTTTTT. Protein: CASSQAHTGANTGELFF.

Many counts were recorded for this clonotype. The rearrangement joins TRBV30 to TRBJ1-1; D is unresolved. V gave up 1 base and J gave up 3 bases, with 9 bases separating them. Germline CDR1 and CDR2: GTSNPN and SVGIG (reference sequence). The CDR3 length is 13 residues. CDR3 region: CAWSEILHTEAFF. Written as DNA, the CDR3 is TGTGCCTGGAGTGAAATACTGCACACTGAAGCTTTCTTT.

A word on this clonotype: A much larger clone is a single base away; this may be a read error. The CDR3 region has the DNA TGCGCCAGCAGCATCGGACTAGCGGACTCCTACGAGCAGTACTTC. It encodes CASSIGLADSYEQYF. The gene calls are TRBV5-1 and TRBJ2-7; 10 bases fit TRBD2. The junction had 4 bases not matched to a gene; V was cut back by 4 bases and J by 0 bases. Germline CDR1 is SGHRS and CDR2 is YFSETQ. This CDR3 is 15 amino acids long.

Remarks on this clonotype: A much larger clonotype is one base distant, so this may be a read error. The gene calls are TRBV6-2 or TRBV6-3 and TRBJ2-3, with D possibly matching TRBD1 (5 bases). The CDR3 contains 15 residues. CDR1 MNHEY and CDR2 SVGEGT come from the germline V gene. The CDR3 sequence is CASSKGLFVTGTQYF. CDR3 nucleotides: TGTGCCAGCAGCAAGGGCCTATTCGTCACAGGTACGCAGTATTTT.

This clonotype was counted once. The chain combines TRBV5-5 with TRBJ1-6; unclear D gene. CDR1 is SGHKS and CDR2 is YYEKEE in the germline V gene (reference sequence). The CDR3 consists of 14 residues. The V and J ends lost 2 bases and 12 bases respectively, with 15 bases between them. The CDR3 region has the DNA TGTGCCAGCAGCTTTTATGAGGGTTTGGGACCCCTCCACTTT. This encodes CASSFYEGLGPLHF.